This paragraph reports one TCR beta chain. The antigen is undetermined. J was trimmed by 3 bases and V by 8 bases; bases with no gene match: 8. The CDR3 totals 15 residues. Per germline, CDR1 MNHNS and CDR2 SASEGT. The data are from a study of blood T cells in healthy people across ages. About the research overall: About one barcoded beta molecule per two T cells was the capture yield of template switching. Study conclusions and caveats: Donor CMV status was unknown, possibly confounding expanded clonotype changes.

The sample providers were healthy Caucasian people from Russia, aged about 6 to 90. Together with a sample-barcoded 5' primer, a J-beta primer mix was included in a second PCR lasting about 6 to 11 cycles. TCRdb redid the calling of the 5' RACE reads with MiXCR, one entry per CDR3 protein. The repertoire includes some 750,000 distinct CDR3 sequences, around a fifth of them detected once, and 22% sits in the top ten. This TCR derives from a man between 65 and 85 years old in good health. The chain links TRBV6-1 to TRBJ2-3; 10 bases are shared with TRBD1. What was sequenced was blood. In DNA, the CDR3 is TGTGCCAGCGGGACCCCGGGACAGGGGACAGATACGCAGTATTTT. This codes for CASGTPGQGTDTQYF.